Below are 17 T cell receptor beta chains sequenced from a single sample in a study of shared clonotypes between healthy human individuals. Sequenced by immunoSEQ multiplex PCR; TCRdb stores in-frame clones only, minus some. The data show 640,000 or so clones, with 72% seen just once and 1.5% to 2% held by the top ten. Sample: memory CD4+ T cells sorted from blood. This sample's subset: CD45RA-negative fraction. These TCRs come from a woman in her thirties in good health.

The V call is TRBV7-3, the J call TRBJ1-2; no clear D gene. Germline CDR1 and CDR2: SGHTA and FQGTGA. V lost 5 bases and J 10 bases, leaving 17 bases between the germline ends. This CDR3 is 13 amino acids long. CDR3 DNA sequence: TGTGCCAGCAGCCCCGGGCAGATCGGGCACTACACCTTC. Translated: CASSPGQIGHYTF.

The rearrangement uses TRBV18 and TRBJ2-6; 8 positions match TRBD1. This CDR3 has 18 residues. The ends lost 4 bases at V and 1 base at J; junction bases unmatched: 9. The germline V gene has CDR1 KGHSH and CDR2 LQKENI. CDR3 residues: CASSRLRQGASGANVLTF. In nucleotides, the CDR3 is TGTGCCAGCTCACGCCTAAGGCAGGGGGCTTCTGGGGCCAACGTCCTGACTTTC.

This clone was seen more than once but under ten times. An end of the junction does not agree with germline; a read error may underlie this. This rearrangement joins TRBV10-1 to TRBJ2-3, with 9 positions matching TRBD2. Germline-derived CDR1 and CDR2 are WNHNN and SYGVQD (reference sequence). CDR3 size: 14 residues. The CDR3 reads CASSENSGRRRVNF. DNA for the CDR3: TGCGCCAGCAGTGAGAATAGCGGGAGACGTAGGGTGAATTTT.

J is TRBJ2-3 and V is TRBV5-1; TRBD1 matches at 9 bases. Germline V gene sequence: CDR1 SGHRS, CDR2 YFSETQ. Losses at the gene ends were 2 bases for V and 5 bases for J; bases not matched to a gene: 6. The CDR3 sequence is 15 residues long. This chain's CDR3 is CASSFITGGKDTQYF. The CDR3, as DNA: TGCGCCAGCAGCTTCATCACAGGGGGCAAAGATACGCAGTATTTT. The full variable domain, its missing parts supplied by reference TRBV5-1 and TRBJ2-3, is KAGVTQTPRYLIKTRGQQVTLSCSPISGHRSVSWYQQTPGQGLQFLFEYFSETQRNKGNFPGRFSGRQFSNSRSEMNVSTLELGDSALYLCASSFITGGKDTQYFGPGTRLTVL.

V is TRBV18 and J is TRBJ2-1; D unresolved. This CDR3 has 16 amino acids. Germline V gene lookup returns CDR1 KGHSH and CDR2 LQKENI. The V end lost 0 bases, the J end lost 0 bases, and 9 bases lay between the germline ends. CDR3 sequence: CASSPPGFRSYNEQFF. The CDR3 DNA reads TGTGCCAGCTCACCACCGGGGTTTCGCTCCTACAATGAGCAGTTCTTC.

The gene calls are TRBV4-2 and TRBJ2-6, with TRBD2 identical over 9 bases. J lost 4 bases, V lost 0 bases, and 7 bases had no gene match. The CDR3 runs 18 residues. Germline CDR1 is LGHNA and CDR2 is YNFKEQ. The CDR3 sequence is CASSQDSSGSPGANVLTF. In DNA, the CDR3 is TGTGCCAGCAGCCAAGATAGTAGCGGGAGCCCCGGGGCCAACGTCCTGACTTTC.

CDR3: CASSPRGQGTEAFF. For the CDR3, the DNA is TGTGCCAGCTCACCACGAGGACAGGGTACTGAAGCTTTCTTT. The chain has TRBV18 and TRBJ1-1; 8 bases map to TRBD1. V shed 1 base, J shed 5 bases, and the junction held 3 bases outside the gene matches. In germline, CDR1 is KGHSH, CDR2 LQKENI. The CDR3 sequence is 14 residues long.

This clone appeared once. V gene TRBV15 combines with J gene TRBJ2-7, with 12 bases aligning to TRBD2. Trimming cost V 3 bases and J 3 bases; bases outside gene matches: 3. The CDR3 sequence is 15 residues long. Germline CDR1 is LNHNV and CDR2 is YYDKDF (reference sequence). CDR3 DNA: TGTGCCACCAGCAGCCGACTAGCGGGAGACTACGAGCAGTACTTC. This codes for CATSSRLAGDYEQYF. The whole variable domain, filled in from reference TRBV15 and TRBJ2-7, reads DAMVIQNPRYQVTQFGKPVTLSCSQTLNHNVMYWYQQKSSQAPKLLFHYYDKDFNNEADTPDNFQSRRPNTSFCFLDIRSPGLGDTAMYLCATSSRLAGDYEQYFGPGTRLTVT.

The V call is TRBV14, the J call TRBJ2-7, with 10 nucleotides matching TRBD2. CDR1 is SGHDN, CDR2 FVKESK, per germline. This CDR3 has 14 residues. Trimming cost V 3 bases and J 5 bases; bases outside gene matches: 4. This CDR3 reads CASSHPSGRDEQYF. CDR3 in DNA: TGTGCCAGCAGCCATCCCAGCGGGAGGGACGAGCAGTACTTC.

CDR3 nucleotides: TGCGCCAGCAGCTTCCCGGGACTAGCGGGAGCCGGGGAGCTGTTTTTT. Protein sequence: CASSFPGLAGAGELFF. The rearrangement joins TRBV5-1 to TRBJ2-2; TRBD2 aligns across 14 bases. Germline V CDR1 and CDR2: SGHRS, YFSETQ. V dropped 2 bases and J dropped 6; count of bases not matched to a gene: 3. The CDR3 is 16 residues long.

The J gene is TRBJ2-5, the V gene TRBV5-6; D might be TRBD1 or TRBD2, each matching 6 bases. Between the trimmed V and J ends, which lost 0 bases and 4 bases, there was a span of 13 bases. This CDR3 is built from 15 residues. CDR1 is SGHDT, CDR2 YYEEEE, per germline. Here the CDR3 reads CASSLAGEGGETQYF. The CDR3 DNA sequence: TGTGCCAGCAGCTTGGCAGGAGAGGGGGGAGAGACCCAGTACTTC.

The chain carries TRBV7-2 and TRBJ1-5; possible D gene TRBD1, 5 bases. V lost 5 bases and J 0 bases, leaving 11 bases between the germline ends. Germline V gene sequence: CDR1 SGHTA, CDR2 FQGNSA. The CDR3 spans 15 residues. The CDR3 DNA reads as TGTGCCAGCAGCCTAGAGGGGATTAGCAATCAGCCCCAGCATTTT. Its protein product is CASSLEGISNQPQHF.

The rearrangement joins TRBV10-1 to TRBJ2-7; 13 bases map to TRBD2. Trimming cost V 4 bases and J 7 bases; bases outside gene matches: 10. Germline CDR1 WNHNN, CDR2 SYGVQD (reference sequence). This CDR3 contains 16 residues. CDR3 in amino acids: CASSGGLAGFPREQYF. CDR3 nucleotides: TGCGCCAGCAGTGGGGGACTAGCGGGGTTCCCGAGGGAGCAGTACTTC.

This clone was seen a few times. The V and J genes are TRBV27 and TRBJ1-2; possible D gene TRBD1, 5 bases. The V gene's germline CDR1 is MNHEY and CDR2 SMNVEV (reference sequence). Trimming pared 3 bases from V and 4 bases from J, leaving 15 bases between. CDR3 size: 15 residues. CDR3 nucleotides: TGTGCCAGCAGTTTGTCCGGGGGACCTCTCTATGGCTACACCTTC. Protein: CASSLSGGPLYGYTF.

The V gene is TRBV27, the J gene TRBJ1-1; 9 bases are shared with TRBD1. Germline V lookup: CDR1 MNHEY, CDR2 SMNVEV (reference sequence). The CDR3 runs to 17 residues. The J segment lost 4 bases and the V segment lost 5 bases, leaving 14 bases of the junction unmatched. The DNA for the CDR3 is TGTGCCAGCAGTATAACCGGGACAGGGAGGTTTCGCACTGAAGCTTTCTTT. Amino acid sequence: CASSITGTGRFRTEAFF.

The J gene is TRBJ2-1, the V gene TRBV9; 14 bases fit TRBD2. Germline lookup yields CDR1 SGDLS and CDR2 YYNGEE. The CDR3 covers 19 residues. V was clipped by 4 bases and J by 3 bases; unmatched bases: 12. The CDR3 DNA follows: TGTGCCAGCAGCCCCCGGCCGACTAGCGGGAGGGCCGGCTACAATGAGCAGTTCTTC. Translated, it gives CASSPRPTSGRAGYNEQFF.

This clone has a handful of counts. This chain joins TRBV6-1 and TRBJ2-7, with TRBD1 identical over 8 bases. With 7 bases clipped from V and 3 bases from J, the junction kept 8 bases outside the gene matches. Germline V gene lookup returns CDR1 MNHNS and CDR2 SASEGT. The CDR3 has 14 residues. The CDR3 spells CASNPGTGVYEQYF. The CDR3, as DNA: TGTGCCAGCAATCCCGGGACAGGAGTCTACGAGCAGTACTTC.